The present TCR beta chain was sequenced within a study of blood T cell repertoires in COVID-19. This clone was seen once. V was cut by 4 bases and J by 5 bases, with 18 bases left in between. Germline CDR1 and CDR2: LGHDT and YNNKEL (reference sequence). There are 15 residues in the CDR3. Original processing notes: Amplified reference gene primers provided the basis for estimating nucleated cell counts. The repertoire was sequenced with immunoSEQ multiplex PCR; TCRdb's copy has only in-frame clones and lacks some. V and J calls and clone size are given by that table; D and trimming were obtained from the DNA. Here the sample spans about 74,000 clones, 91% being singletons.

This receptor was taken from a woman aged 55-70 years with active COVID-19. The sequencing input was peripheral blood. The genes are TRBV3-1 (or the pseudogene TRBV3-2) and TRBJ2-7, with D perhaps matching TRBD1 (6 bases). The CDR3 loop is CASSLQGKTLDEQYF. The DNA of the CDR3 is TGTGCCAGCAGCCTCCAGGGGAAAACTCTAGACGAGCAGTACTTC.